One sample yielded the 10 T cell receptor beta chains listed below, sequenced in a study of vaccination and CD4 T cells after COVID-19 (dated by TCRdb to 2022 to 2024). To prepare the library, PCR was applied. The instrument was an Illumina iSeq 100. At the Johns Hopkins FTIC core, DNA from the cultured CD4+ T cells underwent TCR sequencing with the Oncomine TCR Beta short-read assay. TCRdb passed the public sequencing reads through fastp at Q25 and MiXCR, retaining productive beta sequences. Rows merge per CDR3 protein into single entries with the most common DNA and genes. The sample records some 15,000 distinct CDR3 sequences, 50% to 55% of which are singletons. The ten largest account for more than 13% of the sample. This specimen's treatment or condition label, per the study, means: approximately 9-day PBMC culture with coronavirus spike peptide pools or control peptides (ViraFEST assay). These receptors' antigens are unknown.

The specimen sequenced was CD4+ T cells from blood, cultured in vitro. All receptors come from a human donor who had recovered from COVID-19.

This chain uses TRBV11-1 with TRBJ1-1; D is unclear. CDR3 length: 14 residues. CDR1 is SGHAT, CDR2 FQDESV, per germline (reference sequence). Trimming cost V 5 bases and J 0 bases, with 10 bases left between them. The DNA of the CDR3 is TGTGCCAGCAGCCCAGCTTTAATGAACACTGAAGCTTTCTTT. Translation: CASSPALMNTEAFF.

This chain uses TRBV5-3 with TRBJ1-2; the D gene is possibly TRBD1 (6 bases). TRBV5-3 carries the ORF label, with uncertain function. The CDR3 runs to 13 residues. Trimming removed 8 bases from V and 4 bases from J, with 15 bases in between. The chain's CDR3 is CASSHGQSYGYTF. The CDR3 DNA reads as TGTGCCAGCAGCCATGGACAGTCCTATGGCTACACCTTC.

This rearrangement joins TRBV6-1 to TRBJ1-1; TRBD1 might be the D (5 bases). Trimming removed 8 bases at V and 0 bases at J, with 10 bases between. There are 13 residues in the CDR3. Germline-derived CDR1 and CDR2 are MNHNS and SASEGT. CDR3 residues: CASWGNLNTEAFF. In DNA, the CDR3 is TGTGCCAGCTGGGGGAACCTGAACACTGAAGCTTTCTTT.

The V and J genes are TRBV6-1 and TRBJ2-1; 9 nucleotides agree with TRBD2. The CDR3 is 15 residues long. The germline V gene encodes CDR1 MNHNS and CDR2 SASEGT. V lost 2 bases, J lost 9 bases, and 8 bases stayed unmatched. The CDR3 loop reads CASSEQGLAGGEQFF. The CDR3 nucleotides read TGTGCCAGCAGTGAACAGGGACTAGCCGGGGGTGAGCAGTTCTTC.

The V and J genes are TRBV7-2 and TRBJ1-2; 7 nucleotides line up with TRBD1. V lost 0 bases and J lost 4; bases outside the gene matches: 5. In germline, CDR1 is SGHTA, CDR2 FQGNSA. This CDR3 has 15 amino acids. The CDR3, as DNA: TGTGCCAGCAGCTTAGCGACAGGGATCGGCTATGGCTACACCTTC. It is translated as CASSLATGIGYGYTF.

V usage is TRBV19 and J usage is TRBJ2-3, with 9 positions matching TRBD2. The CDR3 loop spans 16 amino acids. Germline V gene data show CDR1 as LNHDA and CDR2 as SQIVND (reference sequence). Trimming removed 4 bases from V and 4 bases from J; junction bases left unmatched: 9. This chain's CDR3 is CASSRGVAGVADTQYF. The CDR3 DNA sequence: TGTGCCAGTAGTAGGGGGGTAGCGGGGGTGGCAGATACGCAGTATTTT.

In its sample, this clonotype was seen a few times. V usage is TRBV6-1 and J usage is TRBJ2-3; TRBD1 agrees at 7 bases. CDR3 length equals 15 residues. CDR1 MNHNS and CDR2 SASEGT come from the germline V gene. Trimming removed 3 bases from V and 1 base from J; junction bases left unmatched: 4. CDR3 sequence reads: CASSDAGQGTDTQYF. In nucleotides, the CDR3 is TGTGCCAGCAGTGACGCTGGACAGGGCACAGATACGCAGTATTTT.

The chain joins TRBV6-1 to TRBJ1-2; a possible D gene is TRBD1 (5 bases). The CDR3 consists of 14 residues. Per germline, CDR1 MNHNS and CDR2 SASEGT. With 6 bases removed from V and 7 bases from J, the gap between germline ends came to 18 bases. DNA of the CDR3: TGTGCCAGCAGGGGGATGGGGGGGGGAGGTGGCTACACCTTC. Amino acid sequence: CASRGMGGGGGYTF.

The V call is TRBV11-3, the J call TRBJ2-7; no clear D. Trimming took off 1 base at V and 3 bases at J, with 13 bases between the two ends. This CDR3 is built from 15 residues. The germline V gene encodes CDR1 SGHNT and CDR2 YENEEA. CDR3: CASSLVWSRNYEQYF. The DNA of the CDR3 is TGTGCCAGCAGCTTAGTTTGGTCACGGAACTACGAGCAGTACTTC.

The DNA for the CDR3 is TGCAGTCCGAACAGAAACACTGAAGCTTTCTTT. This translates into CSPNRNTEAFF. This chain connects TRBV20-1 to TRBJ1-1; D is undetermined. Germline assignment: CDR1 DFQATT and CDR2 SNEGSKA (reference sequence). Trimming cost V 8 bases and J 2 bases, with 9 bases left between them. This CDR3 spans 11 amino acids.